This TCR beta chain was sequenced for a study of T-cell reconstitution after alpha-beta-depleted transplantation in children. Using unique molecular identifiers, the investigators prepared the TCRbeta library. TCRdb processed the PCR reads anew with MiXCR; each CDR3 protein has one entry. Of under 300,000 distinct CDR3 sequences detected, 7.5% to 10% appear once; the ten largest clones hold over 4.5%. The V and J ends lost 0 bases and 5 bases respectively, with 9 bases between them. Looked up from germline, CDR1 is SGHRS and CDR2 is YFSETQ. The CDR3 consists of 14 residues. The origin of this receptor is a human donor who donated a stem cell graft to a child with SCID. Sample: PBMCs from the stem cell graft donor, taken from the stem cell graft. V gene TRBV5-1 combines with J gene TRBJ2-1; D is ambiguous. The CDR3 region has the DNA TGCGCCAGCAGCTTGGGCGTCAACAACAATGAGCAGTTCTTC. Protein sequence: CASSLGVNNNEQFF.